The clone carrying this TCR beta chain came up once. Its antigen is unidentified. The data stem from a study of cytomegalovirus exposure and HLA in healthy donors. Germline V gene sequence: CDR1 SEHNR, CDR2 FQNEAQ (reference sequence). The CDR3 has 14 residues. The trim removed 5 bases at V and 3 bases at J, leaving 6 bases unmatched. General observations from the study: Confirmation was obtained in vitro that three CMV-associated chains are specific for CMV antigens. Looking again later, the authors saw that most CMV-associated TCR beta chains seemed HLA-restricted.

In the PCR, 60 Vbeta and 13 Jbeta primers were used. Sequencing used immunoSEQ multiplex PCR; TCRdb keeps in-frame clones, though not all of them. The sample has under 150,000 clones, 80% seen once; the top ten hold 3% to 4%. The rearrangement uses TRBV7-9 and TRBJ2-7; TRBD1 agrees at 8 bases. The receptor's source is a male donor in good health and CMV-seronegative. The sequencing sample was made of PBMCs. CDR3: CASSPRQGFYEQYF. CDR3 DNA sequence: TGTGCCAGCAGCCCCCGACAGGGGTTCTACGAGCAGTACTTC.